These T cell receptor beta chains were read from a single sample in a study of CD8 T cells in Susac syndrome. TCRdb recomputed calls from the immunoSEQ multiplex PCR reads with MiXCR, one row per CDR3 protein. The sample yields around 130,000 distinct CDR3 sequences, 65% to 90% seen once. The material sequenced was CD8+ T cells from PBMCs. All receptors come from a human donor with multiple sclerosis. Both conserved end residues are trimmed from each CDR3.

len	v_gene	CDR3aa
14	TRBV7-9	ASSGTSSLSGNTIY
11	TRBV4-1	ASSQAGGDTQY
13	TRBV20-1	SARELAGEPDTQY
13	TRBV13	ASSLRAQENSPLH
10	TRBV5-1	ASSFEGNEQF
10	TRBV5-6	ASSLGDTGQY
12	TRBV28	ASSYTDSNQPQH
15	TRBV11-2	ASSLVPGASGSHEQF
12	TRBV7-6	ASSPAGSYNEQF
11	TRBV29-1	SVGNRVYNEQF
14	TRBV11-2	ASSEPQMGSIYEQY
15	TRBV3-1	ASGQPETRGSYNEQF
13	TRBV19	ASSIGPQTDYGYT
12	TRBV30	AWSGIRKADEQF
13	TRBV11-2	ASSTRTSGGEGQF